This TCR beta chain was sequenced in a study of cytomegalovirus exposure and HLA in healthy donors. Regarding the study as a whole: Later analysis associated a missense DCLRE1C variant with TCR beta V- and J-gene trimming. Exclusion applied to some V segments, including TRBV6-2 and TRBV6-3, as they were indistinguishable.

Researchers ran the PCR with 60 Vbeta and 13 Jbeta primers. Here immunoSEQ multiplex PCR was the method, and the copy in TCRdb shows in-frame clones only, minus some. The profile shows 200,000 to 250,000 clones, 75% to 90% of them singletons. Remarks on this clone: Its antigen remains unknown.

The V gene's germline CDR1 is SNHLY and CDR2 FYNNEI. CDR3 length: 15 amino acids. The junction had 5 bases not matched to a gene; V was cut back by 6 bases and J by 1 base. The chain couples TRBV2 to TRBJ2-2; 7 bases line up with TRBD2. Sequenced: PBMCs. This TCR was recovered from a woman aged 40 to 50 in good health and CMV-seronegative. This CDR3 reads CASRAWGGNTGELFF. CDR3 sequence (DNA): TGTGCCAGCAGGGCATGGGGGGGGAACACCGGGGAGCTGTTTTTT.